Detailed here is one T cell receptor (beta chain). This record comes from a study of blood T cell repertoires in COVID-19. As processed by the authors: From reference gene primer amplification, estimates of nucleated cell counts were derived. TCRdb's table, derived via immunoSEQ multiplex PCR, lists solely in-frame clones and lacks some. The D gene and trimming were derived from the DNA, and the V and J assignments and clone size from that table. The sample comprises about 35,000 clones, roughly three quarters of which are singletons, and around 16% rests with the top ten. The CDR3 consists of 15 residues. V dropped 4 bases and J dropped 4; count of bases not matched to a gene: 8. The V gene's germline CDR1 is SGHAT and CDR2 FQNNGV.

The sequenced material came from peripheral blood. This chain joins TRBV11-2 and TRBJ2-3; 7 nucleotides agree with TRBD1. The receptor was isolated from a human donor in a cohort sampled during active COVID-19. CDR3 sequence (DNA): TGTGCCAGCAGCTCGGCAGGGGGATTGGCAGATACGCAGTATTTT. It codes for CASSSAGGLADTQYF. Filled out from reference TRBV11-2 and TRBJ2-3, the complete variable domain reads EAGVAQSPRYKIIEKRQSVAFWCNPISGHATLYWYQQILGQGPKLLIQFQNNGVVDDSQLPKDRFSAERLKGVDSTLKIQPAKLEDSAVYLCASSSAGGLADTQYFGPGTRLTVL.